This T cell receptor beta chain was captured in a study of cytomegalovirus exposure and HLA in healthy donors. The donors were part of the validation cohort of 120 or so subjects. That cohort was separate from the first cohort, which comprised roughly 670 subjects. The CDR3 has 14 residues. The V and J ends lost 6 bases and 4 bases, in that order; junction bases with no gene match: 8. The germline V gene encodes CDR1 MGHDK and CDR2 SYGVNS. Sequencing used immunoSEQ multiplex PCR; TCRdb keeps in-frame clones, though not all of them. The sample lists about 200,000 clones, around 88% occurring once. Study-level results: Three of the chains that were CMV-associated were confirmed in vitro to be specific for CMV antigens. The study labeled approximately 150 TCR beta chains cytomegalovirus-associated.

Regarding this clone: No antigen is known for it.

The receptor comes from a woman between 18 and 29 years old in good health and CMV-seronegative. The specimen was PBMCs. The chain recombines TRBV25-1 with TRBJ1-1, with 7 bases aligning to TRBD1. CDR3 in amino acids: CASSEQGPVTEAFF. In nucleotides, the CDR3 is TGTGCCAGCAGCGAACAGGGGCCGGTCACTGAAGCTTTCTTT.